One and the same sample provided the 24 T cell receptor beta chains below, sequenced in a study of blood T cell repertoires in COVID-19. Libraries were prepared by immunoSEQ multiplex PCR; TCRdb keeps only in-frame clonotypes and omits some of them. The sample has about 280,000 clones, roughly 90% seen once. Sequenced: peripheral blood. The source of these receptors is a man aged 18 to 35 with active or convalescent COVID-19.

This chain links TRBV19 with TRBJ1-1; D possibly corresponds to TRBD1 (5 bases). The CDR3 extends over 11 amino acids. Trimming shortened V by 10 bases and J by 6 bases, and 12 bases separated the two germline ends. Germline V gene sequence: CDR1 LNHDA, CDR2 SQIVND (reference sequence). CDR3 sequence reads: CATTGGAEAFF. As DNA, the CDR3 is TGTGCCACCACGGGAGGGGCTGAAGCTTTCTTT.

J is TRBJ1-4 and V is TRBV6-5, with unresolved D. The CDR3 has 14 amino acids. Trimming took off 2 bases at V and 7 bases at J, with 11 bases between the two ends. Germline assignment: CDR1 MNHEY and CDR2 SVGAGI. CDR3 region: CASSYRGGGEKLFF. The DNA for the CDR3 is TGTGCCAGCAGTTACCGGGGAGGTGGTGAAAAACTGTTTTTT.

The chain joins TRBV2 to TRBJ1-5; TRBD1 agrees at 7 bases. With V trimmed by 6 bases and J by 2 bases, 4 bases remained unmatched. CDR1 SNHLY and CDR2 FYNNEI come from the germline V gene. The CDR3 is made up of 14 amino acids. The CDR3 is CASRVTGGNQPQHF. The CDR3 DNA follows: TGTGCCAGCAGAGTCACAGGGGGCAATCAGCCCCAGCATTTT. Complete variable domain (other parts from reference TRBV2 and TRBJ1-5): EPEVTQTPSHQVTQMGQEVILRCVPISNHLYFYWYRQILGQKVEFLVSFYNNEISEKSEIFDDQFSVERPDGSNFTLKIRSTKLEDSAMYFCASRVTGGNQPQHFGDGTRLSIL.

This rearrangement joins TRBV7-3 to TRBJ2-5; 10 bases match TRBD2. CDR1 and CDR2 from the germline V gene are SGHTA and FQGTGA. CDR3 length: 14 amino acids. Unmatched junction bases numbered 4, after V lost 6 bases and J lost 3 bases. CDR3 in DNA: TGTGCCAGCAGTTTGAGCGGGGGGGAAGAGACCCAGTACTTC. Its translation is CASSLSGGEETQYF.

The rearrangement joins TRBV19 to TRBJ2-7; 7 bases fit TRBD1. V gave up 3 bases and J gave up 2 bases; unmatched junction bases: 7. This CDR3 has 15 amino acids. Germline V gene sequence: CDR1 LNHDA, CDR2 SQIVND (reference sequence). CDR3 region: CASSMAIGQAYEQYF. In DNA form, the CDR3 reads TGTGCCAGTAGTATGGCCATTGGACAGGCCTACGAGCAGTACTTC.

A single count supports this clone. The chain links TRBV6-1 to TRBJ1-5; D is ambiguous. Germline V lookup: CDR1 MNHNS, CDR2 SASEGT. Trimming took off 2 bases at V and 5 bases at J, with 7 bases between the two ends. This CDR3 is built from 13 residues. The CDR3 reads CASSESDYQPQHF. The CDR3, as DNA: TGTGCCAGCAGTGAATCAGATTATCAGCCCCAGCATTTT.

The table lists this clone with a count of one. This sequence joins TRBV7-2 and TRBJ2-3; 9 bases agree with TRBD1. Losses at the gene ends were 5 bases for V and 1 base for J; bases not matched to a gene: 7. The CDR3 extends over 16 amino acids. CDR1 is SGHTA, CDR2 FQGNSA, per germline. CDR3 sequence reads: CASSPRDRAGTDTQYF. CDR3 bases: TGTGCCAGCAGCCCACGGGACAGGGCCGGCACAGATACGCAGTATTTT.

This chain uses TRBV7-9 with TRBJ1-2; D is ambiguous. The CDR3 extends over 16 amino acids. The V gene's germline CDR1 is SEHNR and CDR2 FQNEAQ (reference sequence). V dropped 4 bases and J dropped 0 bases, with 15 bases sitting between them. The CDR3 DNA follows: TGTGCCAGCAGCTCCCCGGCGAGGAAGACTAACTATGGCTACACCTTC. Its protein product is CASSSPARKTNYGYTF.

This chain connects TRBV9 to TRBJ2-3; tentative D call: TRBD2 (6 bases). CDR3 length: 15 residues. CDR1 is SGDLS, CDR2 YYNGEE, per germline. V gave up 0 bases and J gave up 4 bases, with 12 bases separating them. This CDR3 reads CASSVVGGRPDTQYF. The CDR3 DNA follows: TGTGCCAGCAGCGTAGTCGGGGGAAGGCCAGATACGCAGTATTTT.

This chain uses TRBV5-1 with TRBJ2-7; 8 bases match TRBD1. This CDR3 spans 14 amino acids. The germline V gene has CDR1 SGHRS and CDR2 YFSETQ. Losses at the gene ends were 4 bases for V and 2 bases for J; bases not matched to a gene: 5. The CDR3 DNA reads as TGCGCCAGCAGCATGGACAGGGCCGCCTACGAGCAGTACTTC. Translated: CASSMDRAAYEQYF.

The chain uses TRBV18 and TRBJ2-1, with a possible D match to TRBD2 (6 bases). Germline values: CDR1 KGHSH, CDR2 LQKENI. With 4 bases removed from V and 2 bases from J, the gap between germline ends came to 12 bases. The CDR3 runs 15 residues. CDR3 sequence (DNA): TGTGCCAGCTCACTAGGGCCGGGGGCCTACAATGAGCAGTTCTTC. Translated: CASSLGPGAYNEQFF.

The V gene is TRBV7-9, the J gene TRBJ1-2; D is undetermined. The germline CDR1 and CDR2 sequences are SEHNR and FQNEAQ (reference sequence). The CDR3 is 16 amino acids. Trimming removed 0 bases from V and 8 bases from J, with 19 bases in between. DNA of the CDR3: TGTGCCAGCAGCTTAGCGCGAGGAGGGTCCGATCTAGGCTACACCTTC. Its translation is CASSLARGGSDLGYTF.

The J gene is TRBJ2-7, the V gene TRBV7-8, with 9 nucleotides matching TRBD1. This CDR3 is 15 amino acids long. CDR1 is SGHVS, CDR2 FQNEAQ, per germline. The trim removed 4 bases at V and 0 bases at J, leaving 4 bases unmatched. The CDR3 bases are TGTGCCAGCAGCTCGGGACAGGGTAACTCCTACGAGCAGTACTTC. This sequence encodes CASSSGQGNSYEQYF.

This clone was found a few times. The chain recombines TRBV11-2 with TRBJ1-2, with TRBD1 matching over 9 bases. J lost 8 bases, V lost 4 bases, and 11 bases had no gene match. The CDR3 is 15 residues long. The germline V gene has CDR1 SGHAT and CDR2 FQNNGV. CDR3 in amino acids: CASSSGLQGAGGYTF. The CDR3 coding sequence is TGTGCCAGCAGCTCAGGGTTACAGGGGGCCGGCGGCTACACCTTC.

The CDR3 region is CASSGQGNTEAFF. The CDR3 region has the DNA TGCGCCAGCAGTGGACAGGGGAACACTGAAGCTTTCTTT. V gene TRBV10-2 combines with J gene TRBJ1-1, with 7 bases lining up with TRBD1. This CDR3 comprises 13 residues. Germline V gives CDR1 WSHSY, CDR2 SAAADI. Trimming took 4 bases from V and 1 from J; bases not matched to a gene: 0.

A note on this clone: This same CDR3 is encoded by further DNA sequences in the sample. The chain links TRBV20-1 to TRBJ1-2; D is ambiguous. From germline, CDR1 is DFQATT and CDR2 SNEGSKA (reference sequence). The V and J ends lost 0 bases and 5 bases respectively, with 4 bases between them. The CDR3 is 11 amino acids. CDR3 in DNA: TGCAGTGCTAGAGATTCGTATGGCTACACCTTC. Its translation is CSARDSYGYTF.

The rearrangement joins TRBV27 to TRBJ2-3; TRBD2 aligns across 7 bases. This CDR3 region has 14 residues. Losses at the gene ends were 8 bases for V and 3 bases for J; bases not matched to a gene: 8. Germline values: CDR1 MNHEY, CDR2 SMNVEV (reference sequence). As DNA, the CDR3 is TGTGCCAGCCGGCGCGGGGGTAAAACAGATACGCAGTATTTT. Amino acid sequence: CASRRGGKTDTQYF.

Only one count was recorded for this clone. The chain couples TRBV9 to TRBJ1-5; 9 nucleotides align to TRBD1. CDR1 is SGDLS, CDR2 YYNGEE, per germline. The trim removed 0 bases at V and 7 bases at J, leaving 2 bases unmatched. The CDR3 runs 14 residues. The CDR3 sequence is CASSVGGQGQPQHF. CDR3 DNA sequence: TGTGCCAGCAGCGTAGGGGGACAGGGACAGCCCCAGCATTTT.

This chain uses TRBV6-5 with TRBJ1-2; weak D call: TRBD1 (5 bases). CDR1 and CDR2 (germline): MNHEY, SVGAGI. The ends were cut back, 6 bases at V and 0 bases at J, with 11 bases in the middle. CDR3 length equals 14 residues. CDR3 sequence reads: CASRTRDSNYGYTF. DNA of the CDR3: TGTGCCAGCAGAACCCGGGACTCTAACTATGGCTACACCTTC.

V is TRBV5-1 and J is TRBJ2-5, with 8 positions matching TRBD2. The V segment lost 4 bases and the J segment 0 bases; nucleotides outside the gene matches: 2. Germline V CDR1 and CDR2: SGHRS, YFSETQ. This CDR3 has 14 residues. In DNA, the CDR3 is TGCGCCAGCAGCGCGGGGGGTTACCAAGAGACCCAGTACTTC. Its protein product is CASSAGGYQETQYF.

This chain joins TRBV2 and TRBJ2-3; 8 bases are shared with TRBD1. The CDR3 sequence is 13 residues long. Germline CDR1 SNHLY, CDR2 FYNNEI. The trim removed 7 bases at V and 7 bases at J, leaving 7 bases unmatched. The CDR3 DNA is TGTGCCAGCATTTGGACAGGGTCGTATACGCAGTATTTT. Protein: CASIWTGSYTQYF.

The rearrangement joins TRBV6-5 to TRBJ1-2; D gene unclear. Germline V gene sequence: CDR1 MNHEY, CDR2 SVGAGI. Trimming cost V 0 bases and J 3 bases, with 14 bases left between them. The CDR3 has 16 amino acids. The CDR3 is CASSYSRPGGYYGYTF. In DNA, the CDR3 is TGTGCCAGCAGTTACTCGAGGCCAGGCGGGTACTATGGCTACACCTTC.

The chain recombines TRBV5-1 with TRBJ2-5; possibly TRBD1 for D (6 bases). With 6 bases removed from V and 2 bases from J, the gap between germline ends came to 8 bases. From germline, CDR1 is SGHRS and CDR2 YFSETQ. The CDR3 covers 12 residues. CDR3 sequence reads: CASTDRQETQYF. The DNA for the CDR3 is TGCGCCAGCACGGACAGACAAGAGACCCAGTACTTC.

The chain joins TRBV7-9 to TRBJ2-5; 7 bases line up with TRBD1. This CDR3 spans 14 amino acids. V lost 6 bases, J lost 1 base, and 5 bases stayed unmatched. Germline V lookup: CDR1 SEHNR, CDR2 FQNEAQ (reference sequence). The CDR3 is CASRYDRVQETQYF. CDR3 nucleotides: TGTGCCAGCAGATATGACAGGGTCCAAGAGACCCAGTACTTC.